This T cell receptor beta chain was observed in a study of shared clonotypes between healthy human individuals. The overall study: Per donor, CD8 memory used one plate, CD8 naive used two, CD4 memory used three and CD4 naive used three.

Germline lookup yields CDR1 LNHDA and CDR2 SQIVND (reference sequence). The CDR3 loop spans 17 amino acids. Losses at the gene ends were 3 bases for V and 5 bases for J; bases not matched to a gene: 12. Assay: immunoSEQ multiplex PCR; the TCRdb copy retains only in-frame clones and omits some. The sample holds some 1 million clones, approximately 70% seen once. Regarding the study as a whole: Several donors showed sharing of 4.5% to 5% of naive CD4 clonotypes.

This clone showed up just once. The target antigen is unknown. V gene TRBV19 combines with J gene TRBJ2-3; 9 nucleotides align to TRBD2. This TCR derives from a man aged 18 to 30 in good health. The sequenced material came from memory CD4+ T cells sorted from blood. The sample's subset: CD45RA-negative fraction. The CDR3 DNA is TGTGCCAGTAGTATTTCCCCGACTAGCGGTAATGGAGATACGCAGTATTTT. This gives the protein CASSISPTSGNGDTQYF.